These 22 T cell receptor beta chains were all obtained from the same sample, sequenced in a study of blood T cells in healthy people across ages. A second PCR of 7 to 11 cycles used a sample-barcoded 5' primer and a J-beta primer mix. TCRdb used MiXCR to reprocess the 5' RACE reads, holding one entry per CDR3 protein. The sample shows about 1.7 million distinct CDR3 sequences, roughly 27% of them seen only once. Sequenced input: blood. These receptors all stem from a woman between 25 and 40 years old in good health.

The chain couples TRBV12-3 or TRBV12-4 to TRBJ2-1; D might be TRBD2 (7 bases). The CDR3 runs 16 residues. The V and J ends lost 6 bases and 5 bases respectively, with 20 bases between them. This CDR3 is CASSLSGGGGNNEQFF. For the CDR3, the DNA is TGTGCCAGCAGCTTAAGCGGCGGGGGCGGCAACAATGAGCAGTTCTTC.

The chain couples TRBV28 to TRBJ2-1; tentatively, D is TRBD1 or TRBD2 (5 bases each). The J call may be in error: the DNA end matches TRBJ2-7 better. The length of the CDR3 is 15 residues. CDR1 and CDR2 from the germline V gene are MDHEN and SYDVKM. CDR3 DNA sequence: TGTGCCAGCAGTTTTGGGACGGGGCAATACAATGAGCAGTACTTC. Translation gives CASSFGTGQYNEQYF.

This clonotype occurred a few times. In DNA form, the CDR3 reads TGCAGTGCTGAACAGACCGGGGGCTCTCACGAGCAGTACTTC. Protein sequence: CSAEQTGGSHEQYF. The rearrangement links TRBV20-1 to TRBJ2-5, with D perhaps given as TRBD1 or TRBD2 (6 bases each). Near its end, the DNA agrees better with TRBJ2-7, so the J call may be wrong. The CDR3 covers 14 residues. Germline V gene lookup returns CDR1 DFQATT and CDR2 SNEGSKA (reference sequence).

Only a few counts were recorded for this clonotype. DNA for the CDR3: TGCGCCAGCAATCTCGGCAGGGGAGTCTACAATGAGCAGTTCTTC. Amino acid sequence: CASNLGRGVYNEQFF. This sequence joins TRBV5-1 and TRBJ2-1; D may be TRBD1 (6 bases). Trimming pared 6 bases from V and 3 bases from J, leaving 16 bases between. Per germline, CDR1 SGHRS and CDR2 YFSETQ. This CDR3 has 15 residues. Drawing the rest from reference TRBV5-1 and TRBJ2-1, the complete variable domain is KAGVTQTPRYLIKTRGQQVTLSCSPISGHRSVSWYQQTPGQGLQFLFEYFSETQRNKGNFPGRFSGRQFSNSRSEMNVSTLELGDSALYLCASNLGRGVYNEQFFGPGTRLTVL.

This clonotype came up many times. The chain recombines TRBV5-1 with TRBJ2-7; D remains ambiguous. The CDR3 has 15 residues. The V gene lost 4 bases and the J gene lost 3 bases, with 17 bases spanning the gap. Germline assignment: CDR1 SGHRS and CDR2 YFSETQ. The CDR3 DNA follows: TGCGCCAGCAGCCTCCAAGCTGGGATCAACTACGAGCAGTACTTC. Amino acids: CASSLQAGINYEQYF.

The sample holds a few counts of this clonotype. The chain employs TRBV29-1 and TRBJ1-1, with D tentatively TRBD1 (5 bases). Germline lookup yields CDR1 SQVTM and CDR2 ANQGSEA. The ends were cut back, 1 base at V and 5 bases at J, with 8 bases in the middle. CDR3 size: 12 residues. This chain's CDR3 is CSVEGEGTEAFF. Here the CDR3 DNA reads TGCAGCGTTGAAGGAGAGGGGACTGAAGCTTTCTTT.

J is TRBJ2-7 and V is TRBV28; 7 bases are shared with TRBD1. The CDR3 is 13 amino acids. Germline CDR1 is MDHEN and CDR2 is SYDVKM. CDR3 loop: CAADRSTSYEQYF. For the CDR3, the DNA is TGTGCGGCGGACAGGTCAACTTCCTACGAGCAGTACTTC.

A few counts support this clonotype. The gene calls are TRBV5-1 and TRBJ1-1, with 8 bases aligning to TRBD1. The CDR3 totals 16 residues. Germline V CDR1 and CDR2: SGHRS, YFSETQ. V was pared by 4 bases and J by 1 base, with 9 bases of the junction left unmatched. CDR3 residues: CASSAWTGPKNTEAFF. The CDR3, as DNA: TGCGCCAGCAGCGCGTGGACAGGGCCCAAGAACACTGAAGCTTTCTTT. Complete variable domain (other parts from reference TRBV5-1 and TRBJ1-1): KAGVTQTPRYLIKTRGQQVTLSCSPISGHRSVSWYQQTPGQGLQFLFEYFSETQRNKGNFPGRFSGRQFSNSRSEMNVSTLELGDSALYLCASSAWTGPKNTEAFFGQGTRLTVV.

This clonotype was counted only a few times. The chain has TRBV5-4 and TRBJ2-3; D is undetermined. Germline V lookup: CDR1 SGHNT, CDR2 YYREEE (reference sequence). The CDR3 has 16 amino acids. The germline V and J ends were trimmed by 3 bases and 2 bases, with 16 bases remaining between them. The CDR3 DNA reads as TGTGCCAGCAGCTACTCCGGGTCGCAGATCACAGATACGCAGTATTTT. Translated, it gives CASSYSGSQITDTQYF.

The rearrangement links TRBV20-1 to TRBJ2-4, with 7 positions matching TRBD1. Germline CDR1 DFQATT, CDR2 SNEGSKA (reference sequence). The CDR3 loop spans 14 amino acids. Unmatched junction bases numbered 6, after V lost 7 bases and J lost 0 bases. This chain's CDR3 is CSGITGVAKNIQYF. The CDR3 region has the DNA TGCAGTGGTATCACAGGGGTAGCCAAAAACATTCAGTACTTC.

This chain joins TRBV2 and TRBJ2-2; no reliable D call. The ends were cut back, 2 bases at V and 7 bases at J, with 8 bases in the middle. The CDR3 extends over 13 amino acids. CDR1 SNHLY and CDR2 FYNNEI come from the germline V gene. CDR3 nucleotide sequence: TGTGCCAGCAGTGAAAGAGTGGGCGGGGAGCTGTTTTTT. It translates to CASSERVGGELFF.

This clonotype has a handful of counts. V usage is TRBV6-5 and J usage is TRBJ2-2; a possible D gene is TRBD2 (5 bases). Per the germline V gene, CDR1 is MNHEY and CDR2 is SVGAGI. There are 18 residues in the CDR3. V was shortened by 8 bases and J by 5 bases, with 27 bases between the two germline ends. This CDR3 is CASPKCSPSVPGTGELFF. The CDR3 nucleotides read TGTGCCAGCCCCAAGTGCTCCCCGTCAGTCCCGGGGACCGGGGAGCTGTTTTTT.

The J gene is TRBJ2-1, the V gene TRBV15; perhaps TRBD2 as D (7 bases). TRBJ2-7 explains the end of the DNA better; the J call may be wrong. Germline V gene sequence: CDR1 LNHNV, CDR2 YYDKDF (reference sequence). The CDR3 has 20 amino acids. The CDR3 DNA sequence: TGTGCCACCAGCAGAGAACAGCTTTTGGGAACGCGGGGGCAACACAATGAGCAGTACTTC. It codes for CATSREQLLGTRGQHNEQYF.

This clonotype appeared a few times. CDR3 amino acids: CATSDPSAGGMDTQYF. CDR3 coding DNA: TGTGCCACCAGTGATCCCTCGGCAGGGGGTATGGATACGCAGTATTTT. The chain combines TRBV24-1 with TRBJ2-3, with TRBD1 matching 7 bases. Germline CDR1 and CDR2: KGHDR and SFDVKD. CDR3 length: 16 residues. Germline trimming cut 3 bases from V and 6 bases from J; bases unmatched to any gene: 11.

This clonotype was recorded many times. The chain combines TRBV29-1 with TRBJ1-2; D is possibly TRBD1 (5 bases). The V end was cut by 6 bases, the J end by 3 bases, with 11 bases between. This CDR3 has 12 residues. Germline CDR1 and CDR2: SQVTM and ANQGSEA. CDR3 loop: CSVGVGDYGYTF. The CDR3 nucleotides are TGCAGCGTGGGGGTAGGGGACTATGGCTACACCTTC.

The chain combines TRBV18 with TRBJ2-6, with D possibly being TRBD1 (7 bases). Germline CDR1 is KGHSH and CDR2 is LQKENI. The CDR3 runs to 20 residues. Trimming pared 5 bases from V and 0 bases from J, leaving 23 bases between. Here the CDR3 reads CASSDQGLAGGSSGANVLTF. CDR3 in DNA: TGTGCCAGCTCAGACCAAGGACTTGCAGGGGGGTCCTCTGGGGCCAACGTCCTGACTTTC.

The table lists this clonotype with a few counts. The V gene is TRBV20-1, the J gene TRBJ2-7, with D perhaps matching TRBD1 or TRBD2 (5 bases each). The CDR3 consists of 15 residues. Trimming left V 3 bases short and J 3 bases short, with 18 bases between. CDR1 and CDR2 (germline): DFQATT, SNEGSKA (reference sequence). CDR3 residues: CSASDGTAISYEQYF. The CDR3 DNA reads TGCAGTGCTAGTGATGGGACCGCGATCAGCTACGAGCAGTACTTC.

The chain has TRBV6-1 and TRBJ1-2; D is undetermined. Germline V lookup: CDR1 MNHNS, CDR2 SASEGT. The CDR3 runs to 14 residues. V dropped 2 bases and J dropped 3 bases, with 10 bases sitting between them. The CDR3 sequence: CASSEFGSYYGYTF. The CDR3 DNA follows: TGTGCCAGCAGTGAATTCGGGTCGTACTATGGCTACACCTTC.

About this clonotype itself: A read error is possible here, since a much larger clone lies one base away. The rearrangement joins TRBV7-3 to TRBJ2-4, with a possible D match to TRBD1 (6 bases). V lost 8 bases and J lost 14, with 16 bases in between. Germline CDR1 and CDR2: SGHTA and FQGTGA. The CDR3 runs to 11 residues. The CDR3 bases are TGTGCCAGCGGCCTCAGGGGTGGAAAGTACTTC. It yields the protein CASGLRGGKYF.

Here the CDR3 DNA reads TGCGCCAGCAGCCTCGAAGACGGCGGGTTGTATGGCTACACCTTC. Protein product: CASSLEDGGLYGYTF. The chain has TRBV4-1 and TRBJ1-2; D gene uncertain. With 4 bases removed from V and 5 bases from J, the gap between germline ends came to 17 bases. The CDR3 totals 15 residues. Germline-derived CDR1 and CDR2 are MGHRA and YSYEKL.

This sequence joins TRBV27 and TRBJ2-7, with 7 positions matching TRBD1. CDR1 and CDR2 from the germline V gene are MNHEY and SMNVEV (reference sequence). V trimming: 5 bases; J trimming: 7 bases; junction bases outside the gene matches: 11. This CDR3 contains 14 residues. This CDR3 is CASSRDSWVGEQYF. The CDR3, as DNA: TGTGCCAGCAGTCGGGACAGCTGGGTTGGAGAGCAGTACTTC.

The chain couples TRBV20-1 to TRBJ2-4; tentative D call: TRBD1 (5 bases). Germline-derived CDR1 and CDR2 are DFQATT and SNEGSKA (reference sequence). This CDR3 is 13 amino acids long. CDR3 coding DNA: TGCAGGCCAAAGGGGCGGACCCACAATGAGCAGTACTTC. Amino acids: CRPKGRTHNEQYF.